This T cell receptor beta chain stems from a study of blood T cell repertoires in COVID-19. Study overall: The origin of the acute and convalescent COVID-19 samples was the United States, Italy and Spain.

Profiled with immunoSEQ multiplex PCR; TCRdb holds only in-frame clones, not every one. Of under 100,000 clones listed, around 80% were seen once; the top ten hold 10%. The germline V gene encodes CDR1 SNHLY and CDR2 FYNNEI. The V end was cut by 9 bases, the J end by 1 base, with 12 bases between. This CDR3 comprises 13 residues. This clone occurred a few times. Input material: peripheral blood. V gene TRBV2 combines with J gene TRBJ1-1; tentative D call: TRBD1 (6 bases). The receptor was derived from a man aged 60 to 75 with acute or convalescent COVID-19. The CDR3 region is CASTGPRNTEAFF. DNA for the CDR3: TGTGCCAGTACAGGGCCCAGGAACACTGAAGCTTTCTTT.